This entry lists 27 T cell receptor beta chains sequenced from one sample in a study of cytomegalovirus exposure and HLA in healthy donors. Primers: 60 Vbeta forward and 13 Jbeta reverse. Repertoires were generated with immunoSEQ multiplex PCR, while TCRdb's copy carries only in-frame clones and drops some. The repertoire holds over 150,000 clones, with just over 75% as singletons. Sequences were obtained from PBMCs. These receptors were taken from a woman aged 55-69 years in good health and CMV-seropositive.

This rearrangement joins TRBV7-2 to TRBJ1-2; TRBD1 might be the D (6 bases). The germline CDR1 and CDR2 sequences are SGHTA and FQGNSA. Trimming cost V 5 bases and J 6 bases, with 13 bases left between them. The CDR3 spans 13 residues. The CDR3 bases are TGTGCCAGCAGCGATAGAGGGGGAAATGGCTACACCTTC. Protein sequence: CASSDRGGNGYTF.

This sequence joins TRBV2 and TRBJ2-5; TRBD2 aligns across 11 bases. Germline V gives CDR1 SNHLY, CDR2 FYNNEI. The CDR3 has 15 amino acids. V lost 7 bases and J lost 1; bases outside the gene matches: 5. CDR3 region: CASKRLAGSQETQYF. The CDR3 coding sequence is TGTGCCAGCAAAAGACTAGCGGGGTCCCAAGAGACCCAGTACTTC.

As for this clone: The sample carries other DNA sequences with the same CDR3. The chain joins TRBV18 to TRBJ2-5; D gene unclear. Germline CDR1 is KGHSH and CDR2 is LQKENI. This CDR3 contains 11 residues. V was cut by 6 bases and J by 3 bases, with 5 bases left in between. The CDR3 loop is CASSPKETQYF. The CDR3 coding sequence is TGTGCCAGCTCTCCTAAAGAGACCCAGTACTTC.

J is TRBJ2-3 and V is TRBV27; TRBD2 is a possible D gene (6 bases). V dropped 5 bases and J dropped 2 bases, with 11 bases sitting between them. Germline-derived CDR1 and CDR2 are MNHEY and SMNVEV (reference sequence). The CDR3 totals 14 residues. The CDR3 sequence: CASSRAGITDTQYF. The CDR3 DNA is TGTGCCAGCAGTCGGGCGGGAATCACAGATACGCAGTATTTT.

This rearrangement joins TRBV7-2 to TRBJ2-7; 10 bases align to TRBD1. Germline-derived CDR1 and CDR2 are SGHTA and FQGNSA. Trimming at V came to 4 bases and at J to 5 bases, leaving 8 bases not matched to a gene. The CDR3 has 15 residues. CDR3 residues: CASSSSDRGLHEQYF. CDR3 nucleotide sequence: TGTGCCAGCAGCTCGAGCGACAGGGGGCTCCACGAGCAGTACTTC.

The gene calls are TRBV6-1 and TRBJ2-2, with D unclear. Germline lookup yields CDR1 MNHNS and CDR2 SASEGT. V lost 7 bases and J 3 bases, leaving 9 bases between the germline ends. CDR3 length: 13 amino acids. The CDR3 here is CASMHTYTGELFF. CDR3 bases: TGTGCCAGCATGCACACCTACACCGGGGAGCTGTTTTTT.

This sequence joins TRBV6-7 and TRBJ2-5; 9 bases match TRBD1. TRBV6-7 is annotated as an ORF whose role is uncertain. J gave up 4 bases and V 9 bases, and 12 bases lay outside the gene matches. CDR3 length: 15 amino acids. CDR3 bases: TGTGCCAGGCATCCTAAGACAGGGGGTCGAGAGACCCAGTACTTC. It codes for CARHPKTGGRETQYF.

The rearrangement joins TRBV27 to TRBJ2-3; 10 bases match TRBD2. The CDR3 sequence is 15 residues long. The germline gives CDR1 MNHEY, CDR2 SMNVEV (reference sequence). Losses at the gene ends were 6 bases for V and 4 bases for J; bases not matched to a gene: 7. CDR3 protein: CASRKRGGLSDTQYF. The DNA of the CDR3 is TGTGCCAGCAGAAAGCGGGGGGGCCTTTCAGATACGCAGTATTTT.

This clone is a singleton in its sample. The CDR3 loop is CASSDGTATNYGYTF. The CDR3 region has the DNA TGCGCCAGCAGCGATGGGACAGCCACTAACTATGGCTACACCTTC. The chain is built from TRBV5-1 and TRBJ1-2; 7 bases line up with TRBD1. Per the germline V gene, CDR1 is SGHRS and CDR2 is YFSETQ. This CDR3 is 15 amino acids long. V shed 4 bases and J 0 bases; nucleotides not matched to a gene: 6.

This clone was recorded a few times. The chain carries TRBV28 and TRBJ1-1, with TRBD1 as a possible D gene (5 bases). The CDR3 totals 15 residues. CDR1 MDHEN and CDR2 SYDVKM come from the germline V gene. Trimming stripped 8 bases from V and 3 bases from J, with 19 bases between. The CDR3 nucleotides are TGTGCCAGCCCCGACCCCCAGGGAAGGGACACTGAAGCTTTCTTT. Encoded protein: CASPDPQGRDTEAFF.

The chain recombines TRBV5-4 with TRBJ2-5, with 10 bases identical to TRBD2. The V gene end was trimmed by 0 bases and the J gene end by 5 bases; junction bases not matched to a gene: 7. The germline gives CDR1 SGHNT, CDR2 YYREEE (reference sequence). There are 16 residues in the CDR3. The CDR3 loop reads CASSLGLAGVGETQYF. The DNA for the CDR3 is TGTGCCAGCAGCTTGGGGCTAGCGGGGGTTGGGGAGACCCAGTACTTC. The entire variable domain, with the rest obtained from reference TRBV5-4 and TRBJ2-5, is as follows: ETGVTQSPTHLIKTRGQQVTLRCSSQSGHNTVSWYQQALGQGPQFIFQYYREEENGRGNFPPRFSGLQFPNYSSELNVNALELDDSALYLCASSLGLAGVGETQYFGPGTRLLVL.

This clone was picked up one time. The chain combines TRBV11-2 with TRBJ1-2; TRBD1 aligns across 10 bases. The germline gives CDR1 SGHAT, CDR2 FQNNGV. This CDR3 region has 16 residues. Trimming at V came to 2 bases and at J to 8 bases, leaving 11 bases not matched to a gene. The CDR3 spells CASSLSRTDRGHGYTF. CDR3 nucleotides: TGTGCCAGCAGCTTAAGTCGGACCGACAGGGGGCACGGCTACACCTTC.

The gene calls are TRBV5-4 and TRBJ2-7; TRBD1 matches at 10 bases. V lost 3 bases and J lost 6; bases outside the gene matches: 6. Germline CDR1 is SGHNT and CDR2 is YYREEE (reference sequence). The CDR3 spans 14 residues. This CDR3 reads CASSSDRGYAEQYF. The CDR3 DNA reads as TGTGCCAGCAGCTCGGACAGGGGGTACGCCGAGCAGTACTTC.

This chain connects TRBV2 to TRBJ1-5, with TRBD1 matching over 7 bases. Germline V gene sequence: CDR1 SNHLY, CDR2 FYNNEI. Germline trimming cut 6 bases from V and 4 bases from J; bases unmatched to any gene: 6. The length of the CDR3 is 14 residues. CDR3 in amino acids: CASRQKTGNQPQHF. CDR3 nucleotides: TGTGCCAGCAGACAAAAGACAGGGAATCAGCCCCAGCATTTT.

V usage is TRBV13 and J usage is TRBJ1-2, with 9 bases aligning to TRBD1. Germline CDR1 is PRHDT and CDR2 is FYEKMQ (reference sequence). The CDR3 extends over 13 amino acids. Germline trimming cut 6 bases from V and 6 bases from J; bases unmatched to any gene: 5. The CDR3 protein is CASRKTGGHGYTF. The CDR3 DNA is TGTGCCAGCAGAAAGACAGGGGGGCATGGCTACACCTTC.

V is TRBV5-1 and J is TRBJ1-3; no clear D. Germline V gene lookup returns CDR1 SGHRS and CDR2 YFSETQ. The CDR3 length is 16 residues. Trimming took off 3 bases at V and 3 bases at J, with 16 bases between the two ends. The CDR3 here is CASSWTPGSSGNTIYF. The DNA of the CDR3 is TGCGCCAGCAGCTGGACCCCGGGGTCAAGTGGAAACACCATATATTTT.

The rearrangement uses TRBV11-2 and TRBJ1-6; tentative D call: TRBD1 (5 bases). Germline V CDR1 and CDR2: SGHAT, FQNNGV. Trimming took 8 bases from V and 9 from J, leaving 17 bases between them. The length of the CDR3 is 14 residues. CDR3 sequence reads: CASRGGVLGSPLHF. In DNA form, the CDR3 reads TGTGCCAGCCGCGGGGGGGTTTTAGGTTCACCCCTCCACTTT.

A few counts support this clone. This chain joins TRBV4-2 and TRBJ1-1, with TRBD1 identical over 10 bases. The J segment lost 5 bases and the V segment lost 1 base, leaving 4 bases of the junction unmatched. The CDR3 totals 15 residues. Germline values: CDR1 LGHNA, CDR2 YNFKEQ. The CDR3 region is CASSQAGQGGTEAFF. The CDR3 region has the DNA TGTGCCAGCAGCCAAGCAGGACAGGGGGGGACTGAAGCTTTCTTT.

In regard to this clone: Its ends do not fully match the called genes, so a read error is possible. The rearrangement joins TRBV5-1 to TRBJ2-6, with 7 bases fitting TRBD1. The CDR3 totals 17 residues. The germline gives CDR1 SGHRS, CDR2 YFSETQ. The CDR3 spells CASSLTGVNSGANGLTF. CDR3 coding DNA: TGCGCCAGCAGCTTGACAGGGGTGAACTCTGGGGCCAACGGCCTGACTTTC.

The chain uses TRBV30 and TRBJ1-2, with 12 bases aligning to TRBD1. The CDR3 consists of 17 residues. CDR1 is GTSNPN, CDR2 SVGIG, per germline (reference sequence). The ends lost 6 bases at V and 6 bases at J; junction bases unmatched: 17. DNA of the CDR3: TGTGCCTGCTCTCGTGGGGGACAGGGGGCTCCCAGTCATGGCTACACCTTC. Its translation is CACSRGGQGAPSHGYTF.

The genes are TRBV5-1 and TRBJ1-4; 7 nucleotides align to TRBD1. Germline CDR1 is SGHRS and CDR2 is YFSETQ. This CDR3 contains 16 residues. The V gene end was trimmed by 3 bases and the J gene end by 0 bases; junction bases not matched to a gene: 5. Here the CDR3 DNA reads TGCGCCAGCAGCTCCGGACAGGCTACAACTAATGAAAAACTGTTTTTT. Translation gives CASSSGQATTNEKLFF.

The V gene is TRBV7-8, the J gene TRBJ2-1, with 12 bases matching TRBD1. Germline assignment: CDR1 SGHVS and CDR2 FQNEAQ. The CDR3 length is 15 residues. V was clipped by 7 bases and J by 6 bases; unmatched bases: 7. In DNA form, the CDR3 reads TGTGCCAGCAATGCCCGGGACAGGGGGCCCAATGAGCAGTTCTTC. Protein product: CASNARDRGPNEQFF.

The chain employs TRBV5-1 and TRBJ2-7, with TRBD2 identical over 9 bases. With V trimmed by 0 bases and J by 2 bases, 9 bases remained unmatched. The CDR3 contains 17 residues. Germline loops: CDR1 SGHRS, CDR2 YFSETQ. In DNA, the CDR3 is TGCGCCAGCAGCTTGGCCAGGGCGGGGGGGGCAGCCTACGAGCAGTACTTC. It is translated as CASSLARAGGAAYEQYF.

The chain combines TRBV7-3 with TRBJ1-2, with a possible D match to TRBD1 (5 bases). CDR3 length: 15 residues. Looked up from germline, CDR1 is SGHTA and CDR2 is FQGTGA. V was cut by 0 bases and J by 4 bases, with 12 bases left in between. In nucleotides, the CDR3 is TGTGCCAGCAGCTTAACGGGCAGGAGGGGCTATGGCTACACCTTC. Residues: CASSLTGRRGYGYTF.

A few counts support this clone. The V gene is TRBV28, the J gene TRBJ2-1; 10 bases match TRBD2. V gave up 5 bases and J gave up 7 bases; unmatched junction bases: 11. The CDR3 runs 16 residues. From germline, CDR1 is MDHEN and CDR2 SYDVKM. CDR3 residues: CASSSGGAQSRNEQFF. The CDR3 region has the DNA TGTGCCAGCAGTAGCGGGGGGGCACAATCGAGGAATGAGCAGTTCTTC.

The J gene is TRBJ1-1, the V gene TRBV18; tentatively, D is TRBD1 (5 bases). V was trimmed by 6 bases and J by 1 base, leaving 9 bases between them. Germline CDR1 is KGHSH and CDR2 is LQKENI. The CDR3 runs to 13 residues. CDR3 sequence (DNA): TGTGCCAGCTCCGTAACAGGGAACACTGAAGCTTTCTTT. This codes for CASSVTGNTEAFF.

The chain has TRBV6-6 and TRBJ1-2; D uncertain. With 5 bases removed from V and 0 bases from J, the gap between germline ends came to 16 bases. This CDR3 has 16 amino acids. Germline CDR1 MNHNY, CDR2 SVGAGI (reference sequence). CDR3 nucleotides: TGTGCCAGCAGTCGGCCGACACGTGGGTCTAACTATGGCTACACCTTC. The encoded protein is CASSRPTRGSNYGYTF.